The 26 T cell receptor beta chains below all came from one sample that was sequenced in a study of blood T cell repertoires in COVID-19. Sequenced by immunoSEQ multiplex PCR; TCRdb stores in-frame clones only, minus some. The data hold 130,000 or so clones, with roughly 83% observed a single time. Sequencing was done on a sample of peripheral blood. Receptor source: an elderly woman with acute or convalescent COVID-19.

The chain has TRBV2 and TRBJ1-6, with a weak D call TRBD1 (5 bases). Trimming removed 6 bases from V and 11 bases from J, with 17 bases in between. This CDR3 spans 14 amino acids. CDR1 is SNHLY, CDR2 FYNNEI, per germline. The CDR3 reads CASSGDSELTPLHF. CDR3 bases: TGTGCCAGCAGCGGGGACTCGGAATTGACACCCCTCCACTTT.

The chain carries TRBV18 and TRBJ1-3; possible D gene TRBD1, 5 bases. With 1 base removed from V and 1 base from J, the gap between germline ends came to 11 bases. In germline, CDR1 is KGHSH, CDR2 LQKENI. The CDR3 spans 16 residues. The CDR3 DNA reads TGTGCCAGCTCACCACTTGGAGGGGAGTCTGGAAACACCATATATTTT. Protein product: CASSPLGGESGNTIYF.

The V call is TRBV12-3 or TRBV12-4, the J call TRBJ2-7; D gene unclear. Trimming removed 6 bases at V and 1 base at J, with 7 bases between. The CDR3 runs 12 residues. DNA for the CDR3: TGTGCCAGCAGCCTCTATTCCTACGAGCAGTACTTC. Translation gives CASSLYSYEQYF.

This clone appeared a few times. Within the sample, other DNA sequences also encode this same CDR3. The V gene is TRBV14, the J gene TRBJ1-2; D remains unclear. V was pared by 0 bases and J by 5 bases, with 7 bases between. The CDR3 length is 13 residues. CDR1 and CDR2 (germline): SGHDN, FVKESK. The CDR3 is CASSQERHYGYTF. The DNA of the CDR3 is TGTGCCAGCAGCCAAGAAAGACATTATGGCTACACCTTC.

The chain uses TRBV19 and TRBJ1-5; D is possibly TRBD1 (6 bases). The CDR3 spans 13 residues. Germline loops: CDR1 LNHDA, CDR2 SQIVND (reference sequence). The ends were cut back, 8 bases at V and 2 bases at J, with 10 bases in the middle. This CDR3 is CASAGDRNQPQHF. The CDR3 DNA follows: TGTGCCAGTGCAGGGGATCGCAATCAGCCCCAGCATTTT. The full variable domain, its missing parts supplied by reference TRBV19 and TRBJ1-5, is DGGITQSPKYLFRKEGQNVTLSCEQNLNHDAMYWYRQDPGQGLRLIYYSQIVNDFQKGDIAEGYSVSREKKESFPLTVTSAQKNPTAFYLCASAGDRNQPQHFGDGTRLSIL.

The CDR3 here is CASSPLTGAVTEAFF. The CDR3 DNA is TGTGCCAGTAGTCCCCTGACAGGGGCGGTAACTGAAGCTTTCTTT. This chain connects TRBV19 to TRBJ1-1, with TRBD1 identical over 8 bases. The germline CDR1 and CDR2 sequences are LNHDA and SQIVND (reference sequence). CDR3 length equals 15 residues. V trimming: 5 bases; J trimming: 5 bases; junction bases outside the gene matches: 10.

The rearrangement joins TRBV5-1 to TRBJ2-5, with unresolved D. The V and J ends lost 2 bases and 2 bases respectively, with 4 bases between them. The CDR3 sequence is 12 residues long. CDR1 is SGHRS, CDR2 YFSETQ, per germline. CDR3 DNA: TGCGCCAGCAGCTTTTATCAAGAGACCCAGTACTTC. It codes for CASSFYQETQYF.

The chain uses TRBV5-4 and TRBJ2-7; D remains unclear. This CDR3 contains 12 residues. CDR1 is SGHNT and CDR2 is YYREEE in the germline V gene (reference sequence). Trimming removed 0 bases at V and 6 bases at J, with 7 bases between. The CDR3 region has the DNA TGTGCCAGCAGCTTGGCCCCCGGCGAGCAGTACTTC. Its protein is CASSLAPGEQYF.

The gene calls are TRBV18 and TRBJ1-4; the D gene is possibly TRBD1 (6 bases). Germline V lookup: CDR1 KGHSH, CDR2 LQKENI. The CDR3 is 18 residues long. The V gene lost 0 bases and the J gene lost 4 bases, with 18 bases spanning the gap. This CDR3 reads CASSPPDHRVLGNEKLFF. The CDR3 bases are TGTGCCAGCTCACCACCGGACCACAGGGTGTTGGGTAATGAAAAACTGTTTTTT.

The chain combines TRBV5-1 with TRBJ1-5; weak D call: TRBD1 (5 bases). Germline V gene lookup returns CDR1 SGHRS and CDR2 YFSETQ. CDR3 length: 18 residues. Trimming took off 4 bases at V and 0 bases at J, with 20 bases between the two ends. The CDR3 coding sequence is TGCGCCAGCAGCCCTCCTCGACAGCTGGGTCATAGCAATCAGCCCCAGCATTTT. As protein: CASSPPRQLGHSNQPQHF.

The V call is TRBV10-3, the J call TRBJ2-2; a weak D match, TRBD2 (7 bases). CDR3 length: 16 amino acids. The germline V gene has CDR1 ENHRY and CDR2 SYGVKD. Trimming removed 3 bases from V and 6 bases from J, with 17 bases in between. This chain's CDR3 is CAISDPRGASSGELFF. CDR3 DNA: TGTGCCATCAGTGACCCCCGGGGGGCCTCGTCCGGGGAGCTGTTTTTT.

This sequence joins TRBV18 and TRBJ2-5; 7 bases are shared with TRBD1. Germline V gene lookup returns CDR1 KGHSH and CDR2 LQKENI. V dropped 1 base and J dropped 1; count of bases not matched to a gene: 3. This CDR3 has 15 residues. CDR3 sequence reads: CASSPRAGGQETQYF. Here the CDR3 DNA reads TGTGCCAGCTCACCACGGGCAGGGGGCCAAGAGACCCAGTACTTC.

This clone was seen more than once but under ten times. The CDR3 reads CASSVEGTGGETQYF. The CDR3 bases are TGTGCCAGCAGCGTAGAGGGGACAGGTGGAGAGACCCAGTACTTC. The genes are TRBV9 and TRBJ2-5, with 8 bases that match TRBD1. Trimming removed 0 bases from V and 4 bases from J; junction bases left unmatched: 5. From germline, CDR1 is SGDLS and CDR2 YYNGEE. The CDR3 length is 15 residues.

This sequence joins TRBV9 and TRBJ2-2; TRBD1 matches at 7 bases. The V gene end was trimmed by 4 bases and the J gene end by 1 base; junction bases not matched to a gene: 4. The CDR3 is 15 amino acids. Germline values: CDR1 SGDLS, CDR2 YYNGEE. The CDR3 coding sequence is TGTGCCAGCAGCCCACGGACAGGGAACACCGGGGAGCTGTTTTTT. Translating gives CASSPRTGNTGELFF.

V is TRBV7-6 and J is TRBJ2-2; 10 bases map to TRBD1. CDR1 is SGHVS and CDR2 is FNYEAQ in the germline V gene. The V and J ends lost 5 bases and 5 bases, in that order; junction bases with no gene match: 5. The CDR3 runs 15 residues. CDR3 loop: CASSPRQGATGELFF. DNA for the CDR3: TGTGCCAGCAGCCCCAGACAGGGGGCTACCGGGGAGCTGTTTTTT. The variable domain in full, completed from reference TRBV7-6 and TRBJ2-2, reads GAGVSQSPRYKVTKRGQDVALRCDPISGHVSLYWYRQALGQGPEFLTYFNYEAQQDKSGLPNDRFSAERPEGSISTLTIQRTEQRDSAMYRCASSPRQGATGELFFGEGSRLTVL.

This clone has just one count. The chain is built from TRBV7-3 and TRBJ1-1, with 10 bases identical to TRBD1. Trimming took 2 bases from V and 4 from J; bases not matched to a gene: 1. The CDR3 sequence is 14 residues long. Germline CDR1 SGHTA, CDR2 FQGTGA. As DNA, the CDR3 is TGTGCCAGCAGCTTAGGGACAGGGGTCACTGAAGCTTTCTTT. Encoded protein: CASSLGTGVTEAFF. Filled out from reference TRBV7-3 and TRBJ1-1, the complete variable domain reads GAGVSQTPSNKVTEKGKYVELRCDPISGHTALYWYRQSLGQGPEFLIYFQGTGAADDSGLPNDRFFAVRPEGSVSTLKIQRTERGDSAVYLCASSLGTGVTEAFFGQGTRLTVV.

This CDR3 is CASSVGGSNQPQHF. The CDR3 nucleotides are TGTGCCAGCAGCGTGGGAGGGAGCAATCAGCCCCAGCATTTT. V and J are TRBV9 and TRBJ1-5, with D unclear. Between the trimmed V and J ends, which lost 2 bases and 1 base, there was a span of 7 bases. CDR1 is SGDLS, CDR2 YYNGEE, per germline. CDR3 length: 14 amino acids.

This sequence joins TRBV5-1 and TRBJ1-2; TRBD1 aligns across 10 bases. With 2 bases clipped from V and 6 bases from J, the junction kept 7 bases outside the gene matches. Germline CDR1 reads SGHRS; CDR2 reads YFSETQ. There are 15 residues in the CDR3. The CDR3 is CASSLRDRGRNGYTF. CDR3 in DNA: TGCGCCAGCAGCTTAAGGGACAGGGGTAGAAATGGCTACACCTTC.

This clone was recorded only once. The chain links TRBV19 to TRBJ1-2; D unclear. This CDR3 contains 13 residues. Germline CDR1 LNHDA, CDR2 SQIVND (reference sequence). V was clipped by 3 bases and J by 7 bases, with 12 bases between them. This chain's CDR3 is CASSIEGMGGYTF. The DNA for the CDR3 is TGTGCCAGTAGTATCGAGGGCATGGGTGGCTACACCTTC.

The V call is TRBV19, the J call TRBJ1-6, with D possibly matching TRBD1 (6 bases). This CDR3 comprises 14 residues. V gave up 7 bases and J gave up 7 bases, with 14 bases separating them. Germline V CDR1 and CDR2: LNHDA, SQIVND (reference sequence). The CDR3 bases are TGTGCCAGTATCGAGGGGGGGATGAATTCACCCCTCCACTTT. It translates to CASIEGGMNSPLHF.

This clone has more than one count but fewer than ten. This chain joins TRBV5-1 and TRBJ1-3; D may be TRBD1 (5 bases). This CDR3 has 16 amino acids. Trimming removed 0 bases at V and 0 bases at J, with 10 bases between. From germline, CDR1 is SGHRS and CDR2 YFSETQ. The CDR3 here is CASSLGPQGSGNTIYF. The CDR3 DNA reads TGCGCCAGCAGCTTGGGTCCGCAGGGCTCTGGAAACACCATATATTTT.

The chain is built from TRBV5-8 and TRBJ2-7; 7 bases agree with TRBD1. This CDR3 contains 18 residues. Trimming at V came to 0 bases and at J to 4 bases, leaving 16 bases not matched to a gene. Germline loops: CDR1 SGHTS, CDR2 YDEGEE. CDR3 sequence: CASSLVYWVGDSNYEQYF. CDR3 DNA: TGTGCCAGCAGCTTGGTATACTGGGTCGGGGACAGCAATTACGAGCAGTACTTC.

The chain links TRBV7-2 to TRBJ1-1; tentatively, D is TRBD1 (5 bases). The V end lost 1 base, the J end lost 0 bases, and 9 bases lay between the germline ends. The V gene's germline CDR1 is SGHTA and CDR2 FQGNSA. The CDR3 is 15 amino acids. The CDR3, as DNA: TGTGCCAGCAGCTTAGTCGCAGGGTTGAACACTGAAGCTTTCTTT. This gives the protein CASSLVAGLNTEAFF.

This chain connects TRBV27 to TRBJ1-5; D gene unclear. The germline V and J ends were trimmed by 1 base and 2 bases, with 6 bases remaining between them. There are 14 residues in the CDR3. Germline assignment: CDR1 MNHEY and CDR2 SMNVEV (reference sequence). CDR3 amino acids: CASSLFAGNQPQHF. CDR3 DNA: TGTGCCAGCAGTTTATTTGCGGGCAATCAGCCCCAGCATTTT.

The rearrangement uses TRBV5-1 and TRBJ1-1, with 7 bases lining up with TRBD1. This CDR3 is built from 14 residues. J was trimmed by 1 base and V by 4 bases; bases with no gene match: 4. Germline V gene sequence: CDR1 SGHRS, CDR2 YFSETQ. In nucleotides, the CDR3 is TGCGCCAGCAGCGTGGGACAGAGGAACACTGAAGCTTTCTTT. Encoded protein: CASSVGQRNTEAFF.

The rearrangement joins TRBV27 to TRBJ1-1; no clear D gene. V was trimmed by 5 bases and J by 3 bases, leaving 13 bases between them. This CDR3 has 14 amino acids. From germline, CDR1 is MNHEY and CDR2 SMNVEV (reference sequence). The CDR3: CASSIRSRDTEAFF. DNA for the CDR3: TGTGCCAGCAGTATAAGGAGTCGGGACACTGAAGCTTTCTTT.